The 8 T cell receptor beta chains in this list originate from one sample, sequenced in a study of T cell responses to AZD1222 COVID-19 vaccine. Some clones are missing from TCRdb's copy, which holds only in-frame ones; the method was immunoSEQ multiplex PCR. Of 95,000 to 150,000 clones listed, around 92% were seen once; the top ten hold approximately 4.5%. This sample comprised peripheral blood, obtained on day 0 of AZD1222 vaccination. The source is an adult in good health.

The V gene is TRBV6-5, the J gene TRBJ1-4; the D gene is possibly TRBD1 (5 bases). The V end was cut by 6 bases, the J end by 8 bases, with 13 bases between. CDR1 is MNHEY, CDR2 SVGAGI, per germline. The CDR3 is 13 residues long. CDR3 in amino acids: CASRGALGEKLFF. The CDR3 DNA sequence: TGTGCCAGCAGAGGGGCCCTGGGAGAAAAACTGTTTTTT.

The V and J genes are TRBV5-6 and TRBJ1-1; D gene ambiguous. Trimming removed 5 bases from V and 1 base from J, with 9 bases in between. CDR1 is SGHDT, CDR2 YYEEEE, per germline. There are 13 residues in the CDR3. CDR3 residues: CASRTAGNTEAFF. Here the CDR3 DNA reads TGTGCCAGCAGGACCGCCGGGAACACTGAAGCTTTCTTT.

The chain carries TRBV2 and TRBJ1-2; D ambiguous. V was clipped by 6 bases and J by 2 bases, with 10 bases between them. From germline, CDR1 is SNHLY and CDR2 FYNNEI. CDR3 length equals 13 residues. CDR3 coding DNA: TGTGCCAGCAGAATCGCACTGAACTATGGCTACACCTTC. It codes for CASRIALNYGYTF. The whole variable domain, remainder taken from reference TRBV2 and TRBJ1-2, is EPEVTQTPSHQVTQMGQEVILRCVPISNHLYFYWYRQILGQKVEFLVSFYNNEISEKSEIFDDQFSVERPDGSNFTLKIRSTKLEDSAMYFCASRIALNYGYTFGSGTRLTVV.

The rearrangement uses TRBV28 and TRBJ1-5; possibly TRBD1 for D (5 bases). CDR1 is MDHEN and CDR2 is SYDVKM in the germline V gene. V lost 5 bases and J 3 bases, leaving 11 bases between the germline ends. This CDR3 is 14 amino acids long. The DNA for the CDR3 is TGTGCCAGCAGTCCAAACAGGTACAATCAGCCCCAGCATTTT. Its translation: CASSPNRYNQPQHF.

The rearrangement links TRBV4-1 to TRBJ1-4; D uncertain. This CDR3 region has 16 residues. Trimming cost V 4 bases and J 3 bases, with 15 bases left between them. Germline loops: CDR1 MGHRA, CDR2 YSYEKL. CDR3 sequence: CASSPATGIPNEKLFF. Here the CDR3 DNA reads TGCGCCAGCAGCCCAGCCACGGGGATACCTAATGAAAAACTGTTTTTT.

The chain carries TRBV6-5 and TRBJ2-7; 8 bases are a match to TRBD2. This CDR3 region has 13 residues. The V and J ends lost 5 bases and 3 bases, in that order; junction bases with no gene match: 3. Germline V CDR1 and CDR2: MNHEY, SVGAGI. The CDR3 DNA sequence: TGTGCCAGCAGTATGGCGGGAGGCTACGAGCAGTACTTC. Translation gives CASSMAGGYEQYF.

The chain joins TRBV21-1 to TRBJ1-2; the D call in the table, TRBD1, was not verified against the DNA. TRBV21-1 is a known pseudogene. This CDR3 comprises 17 residues. The CDR3 spells CASSNGTGRLANYGYTF. DNA for the CDR3: TGTGCCAGCAGCAATGGGACAGGGCGTCTAGCTAACTATGGCTACACCTTC.

The rearrangement links TRBV28 to TRBJ2-1; weak D call: TRBD1 (5 bases). Germline values: CDR1 MDHEN, CDR2 SYDVKM. Between the trimmed V and J ends, which lost 4 bases and 5 bases, there was a span of 15 bases. This CDR3 contains 15 residues. As DNA, the CDR3 is TGTGCCAGCAGTTCTACAGGAAAGCCCCACAATGAGCAGTTCTTC. Its protein product is CASSSTGKPHNEQFF.